This T cell receptor beta chain comes out of a study of blood T cell repertoires in COVID-19. For the study at large: Samples of COVID-19 (acute and convalescent) were obtained from the United States, Italy and Spain. PBMCs, B-cell-depleted T cells, or T cells were the source of the cDNA or gDNA that made up the material.

V was clipped by 0 bases and J by 7 bases, with 13 bases between them. Germline V gene lookup returns CDR1 MNHNS and CDR2 SASEGT. CDR3 length: 16 amino acids. Per the original methods: The assay estimated nucleated cells by amplifying reference gene primers. The data were produced by immunoSEQ multiplex PCR, yet TCRdb's version contains in-frame clones alone and is incomplete. V and J calls and clone size follow that table, whereas D and trimming were derived from the DNA. Of approximately 99,000 clones listed, approximately 89% are singletons. V is TRBV6-1 and J is TRBJ1-6; unclear D gene. This receptor was taken from a human donor in a cohort sampled during active COVID-19. The material sequenced was peripheral blood. CDR3 sequence: CASSEAGGLINSPLHF. The DNA for the CDR3 is TGTGCCAGCAGTGAAGCGGGCGGACTGATCAATTCACCCCTCCACTTT.